Listed below are T cell receptor beta chains from one sample, sequenced in a study of blood T cell repertoires in COVID-19. Data came from immunoSEQ multiplex PCR; TCRdb stores just in-frame clones and leaves some out. The data show approximately 64,000 clones, with 88% seen just once and under 5% held by the top ten. The specimen was peripheral blood. The receptors come from a man in his 70s with acute or convalescent COVID-19. Each CDR3 is given with its conserved first and last residue. Each record gives: V gene, clone size, J gene, D gene, CDR3 protein, CDR3 DNA. The D gene is left open where the match is weak. Size is omitted from some rows. Given values are once, few, many or a class for expanded clones.

v_call: TRBV11-2; clone_size: NA; j_call: TRBJ2-7; d_call: NA; cdr3_aa: CASSPAARGGYEQYF; cdr3_nt: TGTGCCAGCAGCCCCGCGGCCAGGGGTGGCTACGAGCAGTACTTC
v_call: TRBV28; clone_size: NA; j_call: TRBJ2-5; d_call: TRBD2; cdr3_aa: CASSFMVAGGPKETQYF; cdr3_nt: TGTGCCAGCAGTTTCATGGTAGCGGGGGGCCCTAAAGAGACCCAGTACTTC
v_call: TRBV9; clone_size: once; j_call: TRBJ2-2; d_call: TRBD1; cdr3_aa: CASSVVDRANTGELFF; cdr3_nt: TGTGCCAGCAGCGTAGTCGACAGGGCGAACACCGGGGAGCTGTTTTTT
v_call: TRBV4-3; clone_size: NA; j_call: TRBJ2-7; d_call: TRBD1; cdr3_aa: CASSQAPQGGYEQYF; cdr3_nt: TGCGCCAGCAGCCAGGCCCCACAGGGGGGCTACGAGCAGTACTTC
v_call: TRBV7-9; clone_size: NA; j_call: TRBJ2-1; d_call: TRBD1; cdr3_aa: CASSYSGQGSDEQFF; cdr3_nt: TGTGCCAGCAGCTACTCCGGACAGGGGTCCGATGAGCAGTTCTTC
v_call: TRBV5-5; clone_size: NA; j_call: TRBJ1-6; d_call: NA; cdr3_aa: CASSLGLGDSPLHF; cdr3_nt: TGTGCCAGCAGCTTGGGCTTAGGGGATTCACCCCTCCACTTT
v_call: TRBV11-2; clone_size: NA; j_call: TRBJ2-1; d_call: TRBD2; cdr3_aa: CASSLGAMAGGTWEQFF; cdr3_nt: TGTGCCAGCAGCTTAGGGGCCATGGCGGGGGGGACCTGGGAGCAGTTCTTC
v_call: TRBV2; clone_size: NA; j_call: TRBJ2-7; d_call: NA; cdr3_aa: CASRNSGLAGRRYEQYF; cdr3_nt: TGTGCCAGCAGGAACAGCGGGCTAGCCGGTCGGCGCTACGAGCAGTACTTC
v_call: TRBV9; clone_size: NA; j_call: TRBJ2-5; d_call: NA; cdr3_aa: CASSSGSAETQYF; cdr3_nt: TGTGCCAGCAGTTCCGGTAGCGCGGAGACCCAGTACTTC
v_call: TRBV2; clone_size: once; j_call: TRBJ1-2; d_call: TRBD1; cdr3_aa: CASRDRGYYGYTF; cdr3_nt: TGTGCCAGCAGGGACAGGGGTTATTATGGCTACACCTTC
v_call: TRBV7-2; clone_size: NA; j_call: TRBJ1-1; d_call: TRBD1; cdr3_aa: CASSPRTGGFNTEAFF; cdr3_nt: TGTGCCAGCAGCCCAAGGACAGGGGGCTTCAACACTGAAGCTTTCTTT
v_call: TRBV9; clone_size: NA; j_call: TRBJ1-3; d_call: NA; cdr3_aa: CASSGSSGNTIYF; cdr3_nt: TGTGCCAGCAGCGGGAGCTCTGGAAACACCATATATTTT
v_call: TRBV28; clone_size: NA; j_call: TRBJ1-5; d_call: TRBD1; cdr3_aa: CASSLRTGRDHF; cdr3_nt: TGTGCCAGCAGTTTAAGGACAGGGAGGGACCATTTT
v_call: TRBV20-1; clone_size: NA; j_call: TRBJ1-2; d_call: NA; cdr3_aa: CSARGRYGYTF; cdr3_nt: TGCAGTGCTAGGGGCAGATATGGCTACACCTTC
v_call: TRBV10-2; clone_size: NA; j_call: TRBJ1-2; d_call: NA; cdr3_aa: CASSERERGGYTF; cdr3_nt: TGCGCCAGCAGTGAAAGGGAGCGAGGGGGCTACACCTTC
v_call: TRBV28; clone_size: NA; j_call: TRBJ1-6; d_call: TRBD1; cdr3_aa: CASSLPGTANSPLHF; cdr3_nt: TGTGCCAGCAGTCTCCCTGGGACAGCTAATTCACCCCTCCACTTT
v_call: TRBV5-6; clone_size: NA; j_call: TRBJ2-7; d_call: NA; cdr3_aa: CASSLGAGAGWSREQYF; cdr3_nt: TGTGCCAGCAGCTTGGGAGCTGGGGCAGGATGGTCTCGTGAGCAGTACTTC
v_call: TRBV7-3; clone_size: NA; j_call: TRBJ2-3; d_call: TRBD2; cdr3_aa: CASSSGLAGGPDRDTQYF; cdr3_nt: TGTGCCAGCAGCTCGGGACTAGCGGGGGGACCAGATAGAGATACGCAGTATTTT
v_call: TRBV7-9; clone_size: NA; j_call: TRBJ2-1; d_call: NA; cdr3_aa: CASSLTGHEQFF; cdr3_nt: TGTGCCAGCAGTCTGACAGGCCATGAGCAGTTCTTC
v_call: TRBV5-1; clone_size: NA; j_call: TRBJ2-7; d_call: TRBD2; cdr3_aa: CASSWEGTSGAYEQYF; cdr3_nt: TGCGCCAGCTCCTGGGAGGGGACTAGCGGGGCCTACGAGCAGTACTTC
v_call: TRBV4-1; clone_size: NA; j_call: TRBJ1-4; d_call: NA; cdr3_aa: CASSRRAGDEKLFF; cdr3_nt: TGCGCCAGCAGCCGCCGGGCGGGGGATGAAAAACTGTTTTTT
v_call: TRBV24-1; clone_size: NA; j_call: TRBJ1-2; d_call: NA; cdr3_aa: CATSDRAGAYTF; cdr3_nt: TGTGCCACCAGTGACCGCGCGGGGGCCTACACCTTC
v_call: TRBV6-6; clone_size: NA; j_call: TRBJ1-2; d_call: NA; cdr3_aa: CASRDSWEGNYGYTF; cdr3_nt: TGTGCCAGCAGAGACTCCTGGGAGGGTAACTATGGCTACACCTTC
v_call: TRBV6-2/TRBV6-3; clone_size: NA; j_call: TRBJ2-1; d_call: NA; cdr3_aa: CASSYGGVSSNNEQFF; cdr3_nt: TGTGCCAGCAGTTACGGTGGTGTTAGCAGCAACAATGAGCAGTTCTTC
v_call: TRBV5-1; clone_size: NA; j_call: TRBJ1-5; d_call: NA; cdr3_aa: CASSLVAGGNQPQHF; cdr3_nt: TGCGCCAGCAGCTTGGTGGCCGGAGGGAATCAGCCCCAGCATTTT
v_call: TRBV5-8; clone_size: once; j_call: TRBJ1-2; d_call: NA; cdr3_aa: CASSLFAYGYTF; cdr3_nt: TGTGCCAGCAGCTTGTTTGCGTATGGCTACACCTTC
v_call: TRBV7-3; clone_size: NA; j_call: TRBJ1-6; d_call: TRBD1; cdr3_aa: CASSPWDRLLHYNSPLHF; cdr3_nt: TGTGCCAGCAGCCCTTGGGACAGGCTTCTCCACTATAATTCACCCCTCCACTTT
v_call: TRBV6-2/TRBV6-3; clone_size: NA; j_call: TRBJ2-7; d_call: NA; cdr3_aa: CASSYPGTWITYEQYF; cdr3_nt: TGTGCCAGCAGTTACCCCGGGACATGGATTACCTACGAGCAGTACTTC
v_call: TRBV29-1; clone_size: NA; j_call: TRBJ1-2; d_call: TRBD1; cdr3_aa: CSVEVGQGWYGYTF; cdr3_nt: TGCAGCGTTGAGGTCGGACAGGGATGGTATGGCTACACCTTC
v_call: TRBV19; clone_size: NA; j_call: TRBJ1-1; d_call: NA; cdr3_aa: CASSMIAPGARGTEAFF; cdr3_nt: TGTGCCAGTAGTATGATAGCACCGGGCGCTCGGGGCACTGAAGCTTTCTTT
v_call: TRBV19; clone_size: NA; j_call: TRBJ2-7; d_call: TRBD1; cdr3_aa: CASSSPGQGHYEQYF; cdr3_nt: TGTGCCAGTAGTAGCCCGGGACAGGGCCACTACGAGCAGTACTTC
v_call: TRBV7-2; clone_size: NA; j_call: TRBJ2-7; d_call: TRBD1; cdr3_aa: CASSQDRGAYEQYF; cdr3_nt: TGTGCCAGCAGCCAAGACAGGGGAGCCTACGAGCAGTACTTC
v_call: TRBV6-5; clone_size: NA; j_call: TRBJ1-2; d_call: NA; cdr3_aa: CASSYQSVRGIYGYTF; cdr3_nt: TGTGCCAGCAGTTACCAGAGCGTTAGGGGGATCTATGGCTACACCTTC
v_call: TRBV5-4; clone_size: NA; j_call: TRBJ1-2; d_call: TRBD1; cdr3_aa: CASTGTAGGYTF; cdr3_nt: TGTGCCAGCACGGGGACAGCCGGTGGCTACACCTTC
v_call: TRBV7-2; clone_size: NA; j_call: TRBJ2-2; d_call: NA; cdr3_aa: CASSFEADTGELFF; cdr3_nt: TGTGCCAGCAGCTTTGAGGCTGACACCGGGGAGCTGTTTTTT
v_call: TRBV5-5; clone_size: NA; j_call: TRBJ1-6; d_call: TRBD1; cdr3_aa: CASSLGGQGLYNSPLHF; cdr3_nt: TGTGCCAGCAGCTTGGGTGGACAGGGATTGTACAATTCACCCCTCCACTTT
v_call: TRBV10-2; clone_size: NA; j_call: TRBJ1-1; d_call: NA; cdr3_aa: CASSGTQNTEAFF; cdr3_nt: TGCGCCAGCAGTGGGACACAGAACACTGAAGCTTTCTTT
v_call: TRBV2; clone_size: NA; j_call: TRBJ2-7; d_call: NA; cdr3_aa: CASTEEQASYEQYF; cdr3_nt: TGTGCCAGCACTGAAGAACAGGCCTCCTACGAGCAGTACTTC
v_call: TRBV6-5; clone_size: NA; j_call: TRBJ1-2; d_call: NA; cdr3_aa: CASSYSGTVNYGYTF; cdr3_nt: TGTGCCAGCAGTTACTCTGGGACTGTAAACTATGGCTACACCTTC
v_call: TRBV27; clone_size: NA; j_call: TRBJ2-7; d_call: NA; cdr3_aa: CASSLLAGYEQYF; cdr3_nt: TGTGCCAGCAGTCTCCTCGCAGGGTACGAGCAGTACTTC
v_call: TRBV18; clone_size: NA; j_call: TRBJ1-6; d_call: NA; cdr3_aa: CASSAERDWVSPLHF; cdr3_nt: TGTGCCAGCTCGGCAGAGCGGGATTGGGTATCACCCCTCCACTTT
v_call: TRBV6-5; clone_size: NA; j_call: TRBJ1-2; d_call: NA; cdr3_aa: CASSYSRTVTGGYTF; cdr3_nt: TGTGCCAGCAGTTACTCGAGGACTGTAACGGGGGGCTACACCTTC
v_call: TRBV15; clone_size: NA; j_call: TRBJ1-5; d_call: TRBD1; cdr3_aa: CATRRTGNNQPQHF; cdr3_nt: TGTGCCACCAGACGGACAGGGAACAATCAGCCCCAGCATTTT
v_call: TRBV14; clone_size: NA; j_call: TRBJ2-1; d_call: NA; cdr3_aa: CASSQEARGAYNEQFF; cdr3_nt: TGTGCCAGCAGCCAAGAGGCGCGGGGAGCCTACAATGAGCAGTTCTTC
v_call: TRBV4-2; clone_size: NA; j_call: TRBJ2-3; d_call: NA; cdr3_aa: CASSSRGQSTDTQYF; cdr3_nt: TGTGCCAGCAGCTCCCGGGGTCAAAGCACAGATACGCAGTATTTT
v_call: TRBV9; clone_size: NA; j_call: TRBJ2-5; d_call: NA; cdr3_aa: CASSVGPSFQETQYF; cdr3_nt: TGTGCCAGCAGCGTAGGGCCTAGTTTCCAAGAGACCCAGTACTTC
v_call: TRBV14; clone_size: NA; j_call: TRBJ1-2; d_call: NA; cdr3_aa: CASSQQANYGYTF; cdr3_nt: TGTGCCAGCAGCCAACAGGCTAACTATGGCTACACCTTC
v_call: TRBV5-1; clone_size: NA; j_call: TRBJ2-5; d_call: NA; cdr3_aa: CASSLVASGETQYF; cdr3_nt: TGCGCCAGCAGCTTGGTTGCTAGTGGGGAGACCCAGTACTTC
v_call: TRBV2; clone_size: NA; j_call: TRBJ2-5; d_call: NA; cdr3_aa: CASKTGFRETQYF; cdr3_nt: TGTGCCAGCAAGACAGGATTTCGGGAGACCCAGTACTTC
v_call: TRBV6-5; clone_size: NA; j_call: TRBJ1-6; d_call: TRBD1; cdr3_aa: CASRRTGAYNSPLHF; cdr3_nt: TGTGCCAGCAGGAGGACAGGGGCTTATAATTCACCCCTCCACTTT
v_call: TRBV6-5; clone_size: once; j_call: TRBJ2-4; d_call: TRBD1; cdr3_aa: CASSQARGLNIQYF; cdr3_nt: TGTGCCAGCAGTCAGGCGAGGGGGCTAAACATTCAGTACTTC
v_call: TRBV30; clone_size: NA; j_call: TRBJ1-5; d_call: NA; cdr3_aa: CAWSVQGTNQPQHF; cdr3_nt: TGTGCCTGGAGTGTACAAGGGACTAATCAGCCCCAGCATTTT
v_call: TRBV30; clone_size: NA; j_call: TRBJ1-2; d_call: NA; cdr3_aa: CAWSVRDRWTKSGYTF; cdr3_nt: TGTGCCTGGAGTGTACGCGACAGGTGGACGAAATCGGGCTACACCTTC
v_call: TRBV18; clone_size: NA; j_call: TRBJ2-1; d_call: TRBD1; cdr3_aa: CASSPRGQASYNEQFF; cdr3_nt: TGTGCCAGCTCACCCCGAGGACAGGCCTCCTACAATGAGCAGTTCTTC
v_call: TRBV7-2; clone_size: NA; j_call: TRBJ2-1; d_call: NA; cdr3_aa: CASSTHGNEQFF; cdr3_nt: TGTGCCAGCAGCACCCACGGGAATGAGCAGTTCTTC
v_call: TRBV5-5; clone_size: NA; j_call: TRBJ2-7; d_call: TRBD1; cdr3_aa: CASSATGFEQYF; cdr3_nt: TGTGCCAGCAGCGCGACAGGGTTCGAGCAGTACTTC
v_call: TRBV19; clone_size: NA; j_call: TRBJ2-4; d_call: NA; cdr3_aa: CASRSTETKNIQYF; cdr3_nt: TGTGCCAGTAGGTCGACGGAGACCAAAAACATTCAGTACTTC
v_call: TRBV3-1/TRBV3-2; clone_size: NA; j_call: TRBJ2-5; d_call: NA; cdr3_aa: CASSQALRQETQYF; cdr3_nt: TGTGCCAGCAGCCAAGCCCTGAGGCAAGAGACCCAGTACTTC
v_call: TRBV25-1; clone_size: NA; j_call: TRBJ1-2; d_call: NA; cdr3_aa: CASSESFSYGYTF; cdr3_nt: TGTGCCAGCAGTGAATCTTTCAGCTATGGCTACACCTTC
v_call: TRBV28; clone_size: once; j_call: TRBJ1-2; d_call: NA; cdr3_aa: CASSRPGITVSYGYTF; cdr3_nt: TGTGCCAGCAGTCGTCCCGGAATTACAGTGAGCTATGGCTACACCTTC